Listed here are 23 T cell receptor beta chains from one sample, sequenced in a study of response to subunit inactivated influenza vaccine. TCRdb redid the calling of the RT-PCR reads with MiXCR, one entry per CDR3 protein. The table includes around 600,000 distinct CDR3 sequences, over 9% detected once. The sample was also linked to a second study, of T cells expressing NK-cell markers. Per that paper: In generating TCR beta cDNA, 5'RACE template switching with UMIs was used.

The sequences come from PBMCs from blood, collected on the day of vaccination. The source is a man aged 50 to 60 who received an inactivated influenza vaccine.

Notes on this clonotype: A much larger clone differs from this one at a single base, so this may be a read error. The chain links TRBV4-3 to TRBJ2-7; D remains ambiguous. V shed 2 bases and J shed 0 bases, with 5 bases lying between them. Germline lookup yields CDR1 LGHNA and CDR2 YSLEER. There are 13 residues in the CDR3. The chain's CDR3 is CASSQRRSYEQYF. CDR3 nucleotide sequence: TGCGCCAGCAGCCAAAGGCGCTCCTACGAGCAGTACTTC.

This chain connects TRBV4-3 to TRBJ2-5; 11 bases are a match to TRBD2. CDR1 and CDR2 (germline): LGHNA, YSLEER. The V segment lost 1 base and the J segment 2 bases; nucleotides outside the gene matches: 9. The CDR3 is 18 amino acids. The CDR3 nucleotides are TGCGCCAGCAGCCAAGGCCCGGGACTAGCGGACGTTCAAGAGACCCAGTACTTC. Protein: CASSQGPGLADVQETQYF.

This clonotype was found a few times. J is TRBJ2-2 and V is TRBV7-2, with 8 bases fitting TRBD2. The V segment lost 5 bases and the J segment 5 bases; nucleotides outside the gene matches: 10. The CDR3 covers 16 residues. CDR1 and CDR2 (germline): SGHTA, FQGNSA. CDR3 sequence: CASSGSGGGSTGELFF. As DNA, the CDR3 is TGTGCCAGCAGCGGTTCGGGCGGGGGGTCAACCGGGGAGCTGTTTTTT.

This clonotype was counted a few times. The chain couples TRBV7-8 to TRBJ2-1; D perhaps matches TRBD1 (7 bases). V was clipped by 1 base and J by 0 bases, with 10 bases between them. This CDR3 has 16 residues. The germline V gene encodes CDR1 SGHVS and CDR2 FQNEAQ. This chain's CDR3 is CASSLGGDSSYNEQFF. CDR3 bases: TGTGCCAGCAGCTTAGGGGGGGACAGCTCCTACAATGAGCAGTTCTTC.

V is TRBV6-2 or TRBV6-3 and J is TRBJ2-3; D unclear. The CDR3 extends over 15 amino acids. The germline V gene encodes CDR1 MNHEY and CDR2 SVGEGT. The ends were cut back, 2 bases at V and 2 bases at J, with 11 bases in the middle. CDR3: CASSYQSFHTDTQYF. The DNA of the CDR3 is TGTGCCAGCAGTTACCAGAGCTTTCACACAGATACGCAGTATTTT.

CDR3 sequence: CSAEPGTGTPGELFF. The CDR3 DNA reads TGCAGCGCCGAACCTGGGACAGGGACGCCCGGGGAGCTGTTTTTT. J is TRBJ2-2 and V is TRBV29-1, with 9 bases that match TRBD1. Germline V lookup: CDR1 SQVTM, CDR2 ANQGSEA. V lost 7 bases and J lost 6; bases outside the gene matches: 12. The CDR3 runs 15 residues.

This chain connects TRBV19 to TRBJ2-3; D may match TRBD1 or TRBD2 (5 bases each). The germline V gene has CDR1 LNHDA and CDR2 SQIVND (reference sequence). The CDR3 is 14 amino acids. V gave up 7 bases and J gave up 1 base, with 12 bases separating them. The CDR3 region is CASKDGAGTDTQYF. The CDR3 DNA reads as TGTGCCAGTAAAGACGGGGCCGGCACAGATACGCAGTATTTT.

The genes are TRBV20-1 and TRBJ1-4, with a weak D call TRBD1 (5 bases). The CDR3 consists of 16 residues. Germline V gene data show CDR1 as DFQATT and CDR2 as SNEGSKA (reference sequence). The V and J ends lost 1 base and 3 bases respectively, with 15 bases between them. The CDR3 sequence: CSARAPNRGANEKLFF. As DNA, the CDR3 is TGCAGTGCTAGAGCGCCGAATAGGGGAGCTAATGAAAAACTGTTTTTT.

This clonotype turned up a few times. The V and J genes are TRBV7-9 and TRBJ2-5; 7 nucleotides agree with TRBD1. The germline CDR1 and CDR2 sequences are SEHNR and FQNEAQ (reference sequence). V shed 5 bases, J shed 0 bases, and the junction held 9 bases outside the gene matches. CDR3 length: 16 amino acids. In nucleotides, the CDR3 is TGTGCCAGCAGCCCCCGGGCTACAGGGGACCAAGAGACCCAGTACTTC. Encoded protein: CASSPRATGDQETQYF.

This chain uses TRBV29-1 with TRBJ2-5, with D possibly called TRBD1 or TRBD2 (7 bases each). The CDR3 covers 13 residues. Trimming stripped 4 bases from V and 5 bases from J, with 14 bases between. Germline lookup yields CDR1 SQVTM and CDR2 ANQGSEA. CDR3 coding DNA: TGCAGCGTTGGCCAGGGGGGGACGGAGACCCAGTACTTC. This encodes CSVGQGGTETQYF.

The V gene is TRBV19, the J gene TRBJ2-5, with TRBD1 as a possible D gene (6 bases). The V end was cut by 4 bases, the J end by 5 bases, with 14 bases between. The CDR3 contains 14 residues. Germline loops: CDR1 LNHDA, CDR2 SQIVND (reference sequence). CDR3 DNA: TGTGCCAGTAGTAACAGGGTTTGGTCGGAGACCCAGTACTTC. Translated: CASSNRVWSETQYF.

The J gene is TRBJ1-1, the V gene TRBV7-6, with D possibly being TRBD1 (5 bases). The V and J ends lost 5 bases and 5 bases respectively, with 21 bases between them. Germline V CDR1 and CDR2: SGHVS, FNYEAQ. The length of the CDR3 is 16 residues. CDR3 DNA: TGTGCCAGCAGCCCACGGATTTCGCAGGGCGGTACTGAAGCTTTCTTT. Its protein is CASSPRISQGGTEAFF.

This clonotype was seen many times. The chain has TRBV19 and TRBJ2-1; 9 nucleotides line up with TRBD1. This CDR3 has 15 residues. From germline, CDR1 is LNHDA and CDR2 SQIVND (reference sequence). Trimming removed 5 bases from V and 4 bases from J; junction bases left unmatched: 6. The CDR3 bases are TGTGCCAGTAGTTATGGGACAGGGATTTACAATGAGCAGTTCTTC. Encoded protein: CASSYGTGIYNEQFF.

This clonotype has only a few counts. The rearrangement uses TRBV3-1 and TRBJ2-1; no clear D. In germline, CDR1 is LGHDT, CDR2 YNNKEL (reference sequence). This CDR3 spans 14 amino acids. Trimming removed 1 base at V and 9 bases at J, with 13 bases between. The CDR3 sequence is CASSQVRGSREQFF. In DNA, the CDR3 is TGTGCCAGCAGCCAAGTTCGTGGTAGCCGTGAGCAGTTCTTC.

The V and J genes are TRBV5-6 and TRBJ2-1; no reliable D call. Germline loops: CDR1 SGHDT, CDR2 YYEEEE. V lost 1 base, J lost 2 bases, and 13 bases lay in between. This CDR3 contains 16 residues. This CDR3 reads CASSLYRGAPYNEQFF. DNA of the CDR3: TGTGCCAGCAGCTTGTATCGCGGAGCCCCCTACAATGAGCAGTTCTTC.

The chain couples TRBV29-1 to TRBJ1-1; no clear D gene. From germline, CDR1 is SQVTM and CDR2 ANQGSEA. Deletions cut 7 bases from V and 1 base from J, with 13 bases between. There are 13 residues in the CDR3. CDR3 sequence reads: CSDLLGGNTEAFF. As DNA, the CDR3 is TGCAGCGACTTGTTGGGCGGGAACACTGAAGCTTTCTTT.

The CDR3 reads CASSQGLAGYTDTQYF. CDR3 in DNA: TGCGCCAGCAGCCAAGGGCTAGCGGGGTACACAGATACGCAGTATTTT. The chain has TRBV4-3 and TRBJ2-3, with TRBD2 matching over 9 bases. Germline values: CDR1 LGHNA, CDR2 YSLEER. The V and J ends lost 1 base and 2 bases, in that order; junction bases with no gene match: 4. The CDR3 consists of 16 residues.

This clonotype showed up just a few times. The J gene is TRBJ2-7, the V gene TRBV12-3 or TRBV12-4; the D call may be TRBD1 or TRBD2 (6 bases each). CDR3 length: 15 amino acids. V gave up 5 bases and J gave up 5 bases, with 19 bases separating them. CDR3 sequence: CASSLRGGGKDEQYF. As DNA, the CDR3 is TGTGCCAGCAGTCTGAGAGGGGGAGGTAAAGACGAGCAGTACTTC.

This clonotype has a handful of counts. The V and J genes are TRBV4-2 and TRBJ2-5; 9 bases are shared with TRBD1. Per germline, CDR1 LGHNA and CDR2 YNFKEQ. Trimming at V came to 2 bases and at J to 4 bases, leaving 8 bases not matched to a gene. This CDR3 has 16 amino acids. CDR3 residues: CASSQPGQGPGETQYF. The CDR3 DNA is TGTGCCAGCAGCCAACCCGGACAGGGGCCGGGAGAGACCCAGTACTTC.

The V call is TRBV6-2 or TRBV6-3, the J call TRBJ2-7, with 7 bases that match TRBD1. Trimming removed 4 bases from V and 3 bases from J; junction bases left unmatched: 9. CDR1 and CDR2 from the germline V gene are MNHEY and SVGEGT. The CDR3 extends over 15 amino acids. The DNA for the CDR3 is TGTGCCAGCAGTTCCTATCCGGGACAGAGCTACGAGCAGTACTTC. This translates into CASSSYPGQSYEQYF.

This clonotype was counted a few times. This may arise from a read error, as a much more abundant clone is one base away. V gene TRBV28 combines with J gene TRBJ1-1; D is ambiguous. Germline loops: CDR1 MDHEN, CDR2 SYDVKM. This CDR3 has 12 amino acids. V dropped 1 base and J dropped 4 bases, with 4 bases sitting between them. CDR3 sequence (DNA): TGTGCCAGCAGTTTATTGAGCACTGAAGCTTTCTTT. This sequence encodes CASSLLSTEAFF.

The chain uses TRBV13 and TRBJ2-7; 7 positions match TRBD1. Germline CDR1 and CDR2: PRHDT and FYEKMQ (reference sequence). V lost 0 bases to trimming and J lost 1 base; unmatched junction nucleotides: 12. The CDR3 contains 18 residues. The CDR3 loop reads CASSLGLPDRVISYEQYF. CDR3 in DNA: TGTGCCAGCAGCTTAGGATTACCCGACAGGGTAATTTCCTACGAGCAGTACTTC.

The J gene is TRBJ2-1, the V gene TRBV29-1; no reliable D call. The CDR3 has 15 amino acids. V was trimmed by 5 bases and J by 0 bases, leaving 14 bases between them. CDR1 and CDR2 (germline): SQVTM, ANQGSEA. The DNA for the CDR3 is TGCAGCGTTAGTGGCGGATTTAGCTCCTACAATGAGCAGTTCTTC. Translation gives CSVSGGFSSYNEQFF.